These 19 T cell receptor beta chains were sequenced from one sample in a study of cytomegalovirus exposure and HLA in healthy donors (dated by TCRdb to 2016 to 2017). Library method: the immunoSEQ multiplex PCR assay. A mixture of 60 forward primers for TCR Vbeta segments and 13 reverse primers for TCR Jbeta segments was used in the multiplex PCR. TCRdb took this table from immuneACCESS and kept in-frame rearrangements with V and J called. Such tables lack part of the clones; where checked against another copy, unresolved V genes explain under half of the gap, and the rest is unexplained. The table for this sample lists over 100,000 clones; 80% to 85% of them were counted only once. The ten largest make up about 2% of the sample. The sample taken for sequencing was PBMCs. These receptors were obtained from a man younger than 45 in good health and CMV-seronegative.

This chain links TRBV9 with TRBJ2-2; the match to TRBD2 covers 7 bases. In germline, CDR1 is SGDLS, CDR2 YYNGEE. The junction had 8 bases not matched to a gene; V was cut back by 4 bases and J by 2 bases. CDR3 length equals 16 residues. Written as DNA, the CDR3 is TGTGCCAGCAGCCCGTGGGGGGGGGACAACACCGGGGAGCTGTTTTTT. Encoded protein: CASSPWGGDNTGELFF.

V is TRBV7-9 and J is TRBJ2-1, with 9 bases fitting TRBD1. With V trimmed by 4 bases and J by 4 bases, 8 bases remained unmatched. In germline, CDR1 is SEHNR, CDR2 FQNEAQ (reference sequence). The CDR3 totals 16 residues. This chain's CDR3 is CASSSPDRGFYNEQFF. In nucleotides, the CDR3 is TGTGCCAGCAGCTCCCCCGACAGGGGGTTTTACAATGAGCAGTTCTTC.

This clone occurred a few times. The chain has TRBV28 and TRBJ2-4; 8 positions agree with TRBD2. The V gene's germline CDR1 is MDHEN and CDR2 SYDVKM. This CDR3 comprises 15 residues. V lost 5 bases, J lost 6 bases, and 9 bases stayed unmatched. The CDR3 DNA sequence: TGTGCCAGCAGTACCTTAGCGGCGGGGGGAAACATTCAGTACTTC. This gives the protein CASSTLAAGGNIQYF.

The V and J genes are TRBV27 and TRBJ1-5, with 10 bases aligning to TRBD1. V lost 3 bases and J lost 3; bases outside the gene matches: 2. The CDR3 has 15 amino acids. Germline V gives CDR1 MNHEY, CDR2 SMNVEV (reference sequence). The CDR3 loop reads CASSFDRGPNQPQHF. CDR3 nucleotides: TGTGCCAGCAGTTTTGACAGGGGGCCCAATCAGCCCCAGCATTTT.

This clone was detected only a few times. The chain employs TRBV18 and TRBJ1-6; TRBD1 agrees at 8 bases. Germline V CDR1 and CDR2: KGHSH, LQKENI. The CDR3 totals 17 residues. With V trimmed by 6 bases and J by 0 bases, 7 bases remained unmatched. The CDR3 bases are TGTGCCAGCTCCCCAGGGGGCAAAAGCTCCTATAATTCACCCCTCCACTTT. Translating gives CASSPGGKSSYNSPLHF.

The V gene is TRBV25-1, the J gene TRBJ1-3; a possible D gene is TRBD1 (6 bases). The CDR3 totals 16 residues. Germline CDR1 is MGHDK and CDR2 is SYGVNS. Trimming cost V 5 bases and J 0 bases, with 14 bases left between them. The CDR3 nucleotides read TGTGCCAGCAGTCCTGGGACACCGATCTCTGGAAACACCATATATTTT. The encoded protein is CASSPGTPISGNTIYF.

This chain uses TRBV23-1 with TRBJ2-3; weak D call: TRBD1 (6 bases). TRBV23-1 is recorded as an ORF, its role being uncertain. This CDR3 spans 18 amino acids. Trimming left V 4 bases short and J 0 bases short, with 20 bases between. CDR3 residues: CASSRRGTGPSSTDTQYF. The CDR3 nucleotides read TGCGCCAGCAGTCGCCGAGGAACAGGGCCCTCTAGCACAGATACGCAGTATTTT.

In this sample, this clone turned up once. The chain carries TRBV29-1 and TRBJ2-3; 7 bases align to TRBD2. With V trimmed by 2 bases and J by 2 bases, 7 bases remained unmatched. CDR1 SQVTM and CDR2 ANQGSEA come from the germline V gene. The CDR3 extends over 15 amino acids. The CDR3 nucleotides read TGCAGCGTTGAACGCCTAGCGGATCCCACAGATACGCAGTATTTT. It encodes CSVERLADPTDTQYF.

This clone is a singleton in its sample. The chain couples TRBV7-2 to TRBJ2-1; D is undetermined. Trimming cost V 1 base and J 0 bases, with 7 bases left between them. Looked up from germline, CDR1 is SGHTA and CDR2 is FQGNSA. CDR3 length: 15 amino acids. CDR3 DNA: TGTGCCAGCAGCTTAGGTTCGTCCTCCTACAATGAGCAGTTCTTC. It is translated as CASSLGSSSYNEQFF.

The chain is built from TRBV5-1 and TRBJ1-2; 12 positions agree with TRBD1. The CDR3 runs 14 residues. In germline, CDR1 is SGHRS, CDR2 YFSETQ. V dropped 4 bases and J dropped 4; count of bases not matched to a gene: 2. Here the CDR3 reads CASSVGQGAYGYTF. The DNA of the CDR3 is TGCGCCAGCAGCGTGGGACAGGGGGCCTATGGCTACACCTTC.

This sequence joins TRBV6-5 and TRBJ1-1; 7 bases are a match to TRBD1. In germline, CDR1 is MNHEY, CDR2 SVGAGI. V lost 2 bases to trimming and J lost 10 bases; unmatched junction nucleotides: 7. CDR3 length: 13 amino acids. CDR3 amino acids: CASSYTRQGGAFF. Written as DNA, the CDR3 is TGTGCCAGCAGTTACACAAGACAGGGCGGAGCTTTCTTT.

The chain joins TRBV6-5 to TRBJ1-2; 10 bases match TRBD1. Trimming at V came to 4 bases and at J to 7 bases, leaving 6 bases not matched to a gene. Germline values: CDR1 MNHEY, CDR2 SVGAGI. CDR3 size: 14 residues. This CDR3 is CASSFLDRGLGYTF. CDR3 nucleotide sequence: TGTGCCAGCAGTTTCCTTGACAGGGGGCTTGGCTACACCTTC.

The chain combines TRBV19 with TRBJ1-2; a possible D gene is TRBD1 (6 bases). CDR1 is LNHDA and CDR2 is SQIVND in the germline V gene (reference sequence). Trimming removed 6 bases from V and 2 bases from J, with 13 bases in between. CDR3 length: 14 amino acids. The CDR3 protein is CASRKDSYNYGYTF. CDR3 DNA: TGTGCCAGTAGGAAGGACAGTTACAACTATGGCTACACCTTC. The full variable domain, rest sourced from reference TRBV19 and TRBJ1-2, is DGGITQSPKYLFRKEGQNVTLSCEQNLNHDAMYWYRQDPGQGLRLIYYSQIVNDFQKGDIAEGYSVSREKKESFPLTVTSAQKNPTAFYLCASRKDSYNYGYTFGSGTRLTVV.

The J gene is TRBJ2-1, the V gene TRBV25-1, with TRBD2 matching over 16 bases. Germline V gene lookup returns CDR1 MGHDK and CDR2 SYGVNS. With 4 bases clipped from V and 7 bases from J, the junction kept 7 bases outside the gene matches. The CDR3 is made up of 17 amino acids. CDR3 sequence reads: CASSGGTSGGAGNEQFF. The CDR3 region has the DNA TGTGCCAGCAGTGGGGGGACTAGCGGGGGGGCCGGTAATGAGCAGTTCTTC.

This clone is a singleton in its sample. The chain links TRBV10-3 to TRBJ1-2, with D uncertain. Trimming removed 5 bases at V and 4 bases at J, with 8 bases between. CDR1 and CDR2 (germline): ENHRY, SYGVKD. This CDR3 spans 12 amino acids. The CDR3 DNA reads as TGTGCCATCAGTCAGGATCCCTATGGCTACACCTTC. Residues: CAISQDPYGYTF.

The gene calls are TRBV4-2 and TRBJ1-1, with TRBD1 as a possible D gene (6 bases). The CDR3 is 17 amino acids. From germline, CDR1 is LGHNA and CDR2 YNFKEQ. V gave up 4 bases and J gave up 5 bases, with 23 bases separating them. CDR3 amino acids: CASSLTRDNRRGTEAFF. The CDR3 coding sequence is TGTGCCAGCAGCCTGACCCGGGACAACCGAAGAGGAACTGAAGCTTTCTTT.

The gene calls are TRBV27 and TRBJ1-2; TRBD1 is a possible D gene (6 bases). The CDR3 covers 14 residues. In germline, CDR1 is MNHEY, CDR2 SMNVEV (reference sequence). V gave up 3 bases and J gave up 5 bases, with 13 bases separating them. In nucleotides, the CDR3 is TGTGCCAGCAGTTTCGGGGGGGACACATATGGCTACACCTTC. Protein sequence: CASSFGGDTYGYTF.

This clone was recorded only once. The CDR3 nucleotides read TGTGCCAGCGGCGAGACAGGGGACGGGAAAGAGACCCAGTACTTC. Protein product: CASGETGDGKETQYF. V is TRBV9 and J is TRBJ2-5; 8 bases are a match to TRBD1. Germline CDR1 and CDR2: SGDLS and YYNGEE. Germline trimming cut 7 bases from V and 3 bases from J; bases unmatched to any gene: 11. The CDR3 consists of 15 residues.

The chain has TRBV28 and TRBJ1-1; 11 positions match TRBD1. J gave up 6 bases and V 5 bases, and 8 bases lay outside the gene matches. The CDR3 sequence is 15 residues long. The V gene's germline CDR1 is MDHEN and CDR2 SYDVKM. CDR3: CASSPTGTGGPEAFF. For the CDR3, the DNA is TGTGCCAGCAGTCCAACCGGGACAGGGGGACCTGAAGCTTTCTTT.